The rows below give T cell receptor beta chains drawn from one sample of a study of cytomegalovirus exposure and HLA in healthy donors. Some clones are missing from TCRdb's copy, which holds only in-frame ones; the method was immunoSEQ multiplex PCR. The table includes more than 85,000 clones, over 85% detected once. The source material was PBMCs. These receptors were obtained from a woman aged 25-40 years in good health and CMV-seropositive. The CDR3 runs from the conserved cysteine through the conserved F or W. Fields, in order: V gene, J gene, clone size, D gene, CDR3 DNA, CDR3 protein. A D gene is named only where the DNA matches it firmly. Some rows have no size entry. The others give once, few or many, or a class for an expanded clone.

V: TRBV18
J: TRBJ2-1
size: .
D: TRBD2
DNA: TGTGCCAGCTCACCTCGGCTAGCGGGACTCTACAATGAGCAGTTCTTC
CDR3: CASSPRLAGLYNEQFF

V: TRBV5-1
J: TRBJ1-1
size: .
D: .
DNA: TGCGCCAGCAGCTTAGAGACAGTGAACACTGAAGCTTTCTTT
CDR3: CASSLETVNTEAFF

V: TRBV5-1
J: TRBJ1-2
size: .
D: .
DNA: TGCGCCAGCAGCTTGGGACACCCGAACTATGGCTACACCTTC
CDR3: CASSLGHPNYGYTF

V: TRBV5-8
J: TRBJ2-7
size: .
D: TRBD2
DNA: TGTGCCAGCAGTACCGCGGGAGGGTCCCTCTACGAGCAGTACTTC
CDR3: CASSTAGGSLYEQYF

V: TRBV30
J: TRBJ2-5
size: once
D: TRBD2
DNA: TGTGCCTGGAGTACTAGCGGGTTGGTAGAGACCCAGTACTTC
CDR3: CAWSTSGLVETQYF

V: TRBV5-1
J: TRBJ1-6
size: .
D: .
DNA: TGCGCCAGCAGCTTGGATCCAGACTATAATTCACCCCTCCACTTT
CDR3: CASSLDPDYNSPLHF

V: TRBV9
J: TRBJ1-1
size: .
D: .
DNA: TGTGCCAGCAGCGCTAGTGACAGGTTCCCTAATGTGGCTTTCTTT
CDR3: CASSASDRFPNVAFF

V: TRBV6-6
J: TRBJ1-5
size: .
D: TRBD1
DNA: TGTGCCAGCAGCAGGGGACAGGGAAGCAATCAGCCCCAGCATTTT
CDR3: CASSRGQGSNQPQHF

V: TRBV7-8
J: TRBJ1-3
size: .
D: .
DNA: TGTGCCAGCAGCCCCAGCGGATCTGGAAACACCATATATTTT
CDR3: CASSPSGSGNTIYF

V: TRBV30
J: TRBJ1-5
size: .
D: TRBD1
DNA: TGTGCCTGGGATTCGGGACAGGGTCTAAATCAGCCCCAGCATTTT
CDR3: CAWDSGQGLNQPQHF

V: TRBV9
J: TRBJ2-5
size: .
D: TRBD2
DNA: TGTGCCAGCAGCGTTCTAGCGGGAGAGACCCAGTACTTC
CDR3: CASSVLAGETQYF

V: TRBV11-3
J: TRBJ2-5
size: .
D: .
DNA: TGTGCCAGCAGCTTAGATAGGAGGTCGGAGACCCAGTACTTC
CDR3: CASSLDRRSETQYF

V: TRBV6-1
J: TRBJ2-7
size: .
D: .
DNA: TGTGCCAGCAGTGAACTTGGACTGACCTACGAGCAGTACTTC
CDR3: CASSELGLTYEQYF

V: TRBV5-1
J: TRBJ2-1
size: .
D: .
DNA: TGCGCCAGCAGCACAGGATCCTACAATGAGCAGTTCTTC
CDR3: CASSTGSYNEQFF

V: TRBV5-1
J: TRBJ2-7
size: .
D: .
DNA: TGCGCCAGCAGCTTGACAGGGAAAGACCACGAGCAGTACTTC
CDR3: CASSLTGKDHEQYF

V: TRBV19
J: TRBJ1-3
size: .
D: TRBD1
DNA: TGTGCCAGTAGACAATTCCCTGGACAGGGGGCATCGGGAAACACCATATATTTT
CDR3: CASRQFPGQGASGNTIYF

V: TRBV29-1
J: TRBJ1-2
size: .
D: .
DNA: TGCAGCGTTGAAGGCGGAGATCATTATGGCTACACCTTC
CDR3: CSVEGGDHYGYTF

V: TRBV27
J: TRBJ2-3
size: .
D: TRBD2
DNA: TGTGCCAGCAGCCACCCGGGACTAGGGGTCTTGACGCAGTATTTT
CDR3: CASSHPGLGVLTQYF

V: TRBV5-1
J: TRBJ2-1
size: .
D: TRBD1
DNA: TGCGCCACCTCGGGACAGGGGGCAATTAATGAGCAGTTCTTC
CDR3: CATSGQGAINEQFF

V: TRBV11-3
J: TRBJ2-7
size: .
D: .
DNA: TGTGCCAGCAGCTTACGTCAGGGTTACGAGCAGTACTTC
CDR3: CASSLRQGYEQYF

V: TRBV6-5
J: TRBJ2-7
size: .
D: TRBD1
DNA: TGTGCCAGCAGTAAAGGACAGGGCAATTTCTACGAGCAGTACTTC
CDR3: CASSKGQGNFYEQYF

V: TRBV7-2
J: TRBJ1-1
size: few
D: .
DNA: TGTGCCAGCAGCGGCAGGGTGAACACTGAAGCTTTCTTT
CDR3: CASSGRVNTEAFF

V: TRBV7-9
J: TRBJ1-4
size: .
D: TRBD1
DNA: TGTGCCAGCAGCTTAGGGACCGGGACAGGGGAAAAACTGTTTTTT
CDR3: CASSLGTGTGEKLFF

V: TRBV5-1
J: TRBJ2-5
size: .
D: .
DNA: TGCGCCAGCAGGAACACGGGAGTTCCTGGGGAGACCCAGTACTTC
CDR3: CASRNTGVPGETQYF

V: TRBV10-3
J: TRBJ1-5
size: .
D: .
DNA: TGTGCCATCAACAGTGATTATAGCAATCAGCCCCAGCATTTT
CDR3: CAINSDYSNQPQHF